A single sample gave rise to the 15 T cell receptor beta chains below, sequenced in a study of shared clonotypes between healthy human individuals. TCRdb's table, derived via immunoSEQ multiplex PCR, lists solely in-frame clones and lacks some. Of about 470,000 clones listed, roughly 80% are singletons. The sequenced sample was PBMCs. These receptor sequences come from a woman in her thirties or forties in good health. Some clones in this sample may be carry-over from other donors' samples.

The sample holds one count of this clone. This chain connects TRBV5-6 to TRBJ2-5; 8 bases line up with TRBD1. The CDR3 length is 15 residues. The germline V gene encodes CDR1 SGHDT and CDR2 YYEEEE. With V trimmed by 8 bases and J by 5 bases, 14 bases remained unmatched. CDR3 DNA sequence: TGTGCCAGTTCTGGGGGACAGGTCCCTAGGGAGACCCAGTACTTC. Translated, it gives CASSGGQVPRETQYF.

The gene calls are TRBV6-5 and TRBJ1-1; no firm D call. Germline-derived CDR1 and CDR2 are MNHEY and SVGAGI. CDR3 length: 16 amino acids. Trimming stripped 0 bases from V and 1 base from J, with 12 bases between. CDR3 loop: CASSYSVRRTNTEAFF. The CDR3 DNA is TGTGCCAGCAGTTACTCAGTTCGGCGGACGAACACTGAAGCTTTCTTT.

The chain carries TRBV7-3 and TRBJ2-2, with 14 bases aligning to TRBD2. The CDR3 is 17 residues long. Germline V gene lookup returns CDR1 SGHTA and CDR2 FQGTGA. The V gene end was trimmed by 3 bases and the J gene end by 5 bases; junction bases not matched to a gene: 5. CDR3 sequence reads: CASSLTSGRVGTGELFF. In DNA, the CDR3 is TGTGCCAGCAGCTTGACTAGCGGGAGGGTCGGAACCGGGGAGCTGTTTTTT.

About this clone: Other nucleotide sequences from this sample produce the same CDR3. J is TRBJ2-5 and V is TRBV18; D might be TRBD2 (5 bases). The CDR3 has 13 amino acids. Germline CDR1 reads KGHSH; CDR2 reads LQKENI. V lost 6 bases and J 2 bases, leaving 10 bases between the germline ends. The CDR3: CASSPTNQETQYF. In DNA, the CDR3 is TGTGCCAGCTCGCCGACTAATCAAGAGACCCAGTACTTC.

This sequence joins TRBV9 and TRBJ1-1; weak D call: TRBD1 (5 bases). Trimming pared 0 bases from V and 3 bases from J, leaving 12 bases between. The CDR3 has 15 residues. CDR1 and CDR2 (germline): SGDLS, YYNGEE. The CDR3 DNA reads as TGTGCCAGCAGCGTAGAGGGGATCGCGGACACTGAAGCTTTCTTT. Protein product: CASSVEGIADTEAFF.

The sample holds a few counts of this clone. The V gene is TRBV18, the J gene TRBJ1-1; tentative D call: TRBD1 (6 bases). Germline V CDR1 and CDR2: KGHSH, LQKENI. This CDR3 comprises 14 residues. The ends were cut back, 2 bases at V and 4 bases at J, with 11 bases in the middle. CDR3 residues: CASSPSPGATEAFF. The CDR3 DNA reads TGTGCCAGCTCACCATCCCCGGGGGCCACTGAAGCTTTCTTT.

CDR3 sequence: CASSQELDPTGDYGYTF. DNA for the CDR3: TGTGCCAGCTCACAGGAACTGGACCCTACGGGTGACTATGGCTACACCTTC. V usage is TRBV18 and J usage is TRBJ1-2; D gene uncertain. In germline, CDR1 is KGHSH, CDR2 LQKENI. The CDR3 covers 17 residues. Deletions cut 4 bases from V and 3 bases from J, with 21 bases between.

The chain uses TRBV11-2 and TRBJ1-3; D gene unclear. This CDR3 has 14 residues. Germline loops: CDR1 SGHAT, CDR2 FQNNGV. The germline V and J ends were trimmed by 0 bases and 6 bases, with 9 bases remaining between them. The CDR3 nucleotides are TGTGCCAGCAGCTTAGATCGTGCGGAAAACACCATATATTTT. Its translation: CASSLDRAENTIYF.

The chain couples TRBV6-5 to TRBJ2-3, with TRBD2 identical over 9 bases. This CDR3 region has 14 residues. The V and J ends lost 5 bases and 8 bases, in that order; junction bases with no gene match: 8. Germline V gives CDR1 MNHEY, CDR2 SVGAGI. Here the CDR3 DNA reads TGTGCCAGCAGTCAACTAGCGGGCGTACGTACGCAGTATTTT. Residues: CASSQLAGVRTQYF.

The chain carries TRBV23-1 and TRBJ1-1, with TRBD1 matching 10 bases. TRBV23-1 is identified as an open reading frame with a role that is uncertain. This CDR3 has 17 amino acids. The ends lost 2 bases at V and 4 bases at J; junction bases unmatched: 10. CDR3 in amino acids: CASSQRQGARCGTEAFF. CDR3 nucleotide sequence: TGCGCCAGCAGTCAAAGACAGGGGGCCCGATGCGGCACTGAAGCTTTCTTT.

This chain joins TRBV5-1 and TRBJ2-2; 8 bases match TRBD1. CDR3 length equals 20 residues. After removal of 4 bases from V and 2 bases from J, the junction contained 19 bases not matched to a gene. Germline V CDR1 and CDR2: SGHRS, YFSETQ. CDR3 DNA: TGCGCCAGCAGCCTGGACACGGCAGGGGGCGTCACCTACAACACCGGGGAGCTGTTTTTT. Protein sequence: CASSLDTAGGVTYNTGELFF.

The rearrangement uses TRBV6-6 and TRBJ1-2; D not resolved. With 0 bases removed from V and 7 bases from J, the gap between germline ends came to 6 bases. CDR3 length: 12 residues. Germline V CDR1 and CDR2: MNHNY, SVGAGI (reference sequence). The CDR3, as DNA: TGTGCCAGCAGTTACTCTGACGGTGGCTACACCTTC. Its protein is CASSYSDGGYTF.

V and J are TRBV5-1 and TRBJ2-3; TRBD1 or TRBD2 may be the D gene (7 bases each). Looked up from germline, CDR1 is SGHRS and CDR2 is YFSETQ. The CDR3 is 14 amino acids. V gave up 9 bases and J gave up 6 bases, with 20 bases separating them. Written as DNA, the CDR3 is TGCGCCACCACAGGGGCGGGAGTCAGCGATACGCAGTATTTT. Residues: CATTGAGVSDTQYF.

The rearrangement links TRBV5-1 to TRBJ2-3; no clear D gene. This CDR3 spans 14 amino acids. V lost 0 bases, J lost 3 bases, and 8 bases lay in between. Per the germline V gene, CDR1 is SGHRS and CDR2 is YFSETQ. The CDR3: CASSLGVQTDTQYF. For the CDR3, the DNA is TGCGCCAGCAGCTTGGGGGTTCAGACAGATACGCAGTATTTT.

The chain carries TRBV18 and TRBJ2-2, with 11 positions matching TRBD2. After removal of 0 bases from V and 7 bases from J, the junction contained 7 bases not matched to a gene. CDR1 KGHSH and CDR2 LQKENI come from the germline V gene. The CDR3 consists of 17 residues. The CDR3 DNA is TGTGCCAGCTCACCACCGGGGCTAGCGGGAGGCCGCGGGGAGCTGTTTTTT. Its translation is CASSPPGLAGGRGELFF.